Listed here are 8 T cell receptor beta chains from one sample, sequenced in a study of Graves' ophthalmopathy and Graves' hyperthyroidism. Investigators amplified TCR beta CDR3 regions from RNA transcripts. The authors performed first-round RT-PCR with HTBI primers and then a second-round multiplex PCR. One entry per CDR3 protein results from TCRdb running MiXCR on the multiplex PCR reads. The sample includes hundreds of thousands of distinct CDR3 sequences, over 40% of them seen just once. The material sequenced was peripheral blood. The receptor source for this set is an adult man with Graves' ophthalmopathy.

Comments on this clonotype: One end of the junction fails to match germline, which may point to a read error. The chain is built from TRBV15 and TRBJ2-2; D might be TRBD1 or TRBD2, each matching 5 bases. This CDR3 comprises 16 residues. Looked up from germline, CDR1 is LNHNV and CDR2 is YYDKDF (reference sequence). The CDR3 coding sequence is TGTGCCACCAGCAGCTTGACGGGTCCGGGGACCTGGGAGCTGTTTTTC. This encodes CATSSLTGPGTWELFF.

This clonotype was observed many times. The J gene is TRBJ2-7, the V gene TRBV19, with 10 bases lining up with TRBD2. The CDR3 is made up of 15 amino acids. The trim removed 5 bases at V and 7 bases at J, leaving 11 bases unmatched. Germline CDR1 and CDR2: LNHDA and SQIVND (reference sequence). The CDR3 bases are TGTGCCAGTAGTGGGTCTAGCGGGAGTAGAACGGAGCAGTACTTC. It specifies CASSGSSGSRTEQYF.

This chain connects TRBV5-6 to TRBJ2-5; no firm D call. The V gene lost 1 base and the J gene lost 5 bases, with 12 bases spanning the gap. The CDR3 has 14 residues. Germline V gene lookup returns CDR1 SGHDT and CDR2 YYEEEE. The CDR3 DNA sequence: TGTGCCAGCAGCTTGCGGGTATTCGGGGAGACCCAGTACTTC. Its translation: CASSLRVFGETQYF.

The rearrangement joins TRBV2 to TRBJ2-3; TRBD1 aligns across 10 bases. The CDR3 length is 14 residues. CDR1 is SNHLY and CDR2 is FYNNEI in the germline V gene. V dropped 4 bases and J dropped 3; count of bases not matched to a gene: 1. CDR3 residues: CASSGDRGTDTQYF. CDR3 in DNA: TGTGCCAGCAGTGGGGACAGGGGTACAGATACGCAGTATTTT.

About this clonotype: A much larger clone is a single base away; this may be a read error. This chain uses TRBV9 with TRBJ1-2, with a weak D call TRBD1 (6 bases). This CDR3 is built from 13 residues. The ends were cut back, 3 bases at V and 4 bases at J, with 10 bases in the middle. Germline CDR1 reads SGDLS; CDR2 reads YYNGEE. CDR3 nucleotides: TGTGCCAGCAGCGGAGGGGACATCTATGGCTACACCTTC. Amino acids: CASSGGDIYGYTF.

V is TRBV30 and J is TRBJ1-1, with no clear D. The length of the CDR3 is 13 residues. Looked up from germline, CDR1 is GTSNPN and CDR2 is SVGIG (reference sequence). Trimming took 3 bases from V and 2 from J, leaving 10 bases between them. The CDR3 DNA reads as TGTGCCTGGAGCCGGCTGTTTAACACTGAAGCTTTCTTT. Protein product: CAWSRLFNTEAFF.

This chain joins TRBV10-3 and TRBJ1-2; D is unclear. Germline assignment: CDR1 ENHRY and CDR2 SYGVKD. V shed 4 bases and J shed 8 bases, with 14 bases lying between them. The CDR3 length is 13 residues. Written as DNA, the CDR3 is TGTGCCATCAGTGGGACGGTCTCGAGGGGCTACACCTTC. As protein: CAISGTVSRGYTF.

This sequence joins TRBV10-3 and TRBJ1-2, with 12 bases matching TRBD1. This CDR3 spans 16 amino acids. V was clipped by 7 bases and J by 4 bases; unmatched bases: 10. Germline V gives CDR1 ENHRY, CDR2 SYGVKD. The DNA of the CDR3 is TGTGCCATCACACTGGGACAGGGGGCGAGTGGCTATGGCTACACCTTC. This codes for CAITLGQGASGYGYTF.